The 5 T cell receptor beta chains listed next were all sequenced from one sample in a study of shared clonotypes between healthy human individuals. Profiling relied on immunoSEQ multiplex PCR, and the TCRdb table lists in-frame clones only, not all of them. Here the sample spans around 1,900,000 clones, around 93% being singletons. It was CD45RO-negative cells, positively selected for CCR7, that made up naive CD8 cells, with terminally differentiated effector memory CD45RA+ cells excluded. The specimen sequenced was naive CD8+ T cells from PBMCs. The origin of the receptors is a man younger than 35 in good health. Some clones in this sample may be carry-over from other donors' samples.

V and J are TRBV27 and TRBJ1-4; the D gene is possibly TRBD1 (5 bases). V was trimmed by 5 bases and J by 0 bases, leaving 13 bases between them. CDR1 and CDR2 from the germline V gene are MNHEY and SMNVEV (reference sequence). The CDR3 is made up of 16 amino acids. In nucleotides, the CDR3 is TGTGCCAGCAGTGCCCCGGGGGGAGCAACTAATGAAAAACTGTTTTTT. Its translation is CASSAPGGATNEKLFF. Drawing the rest from reference TRBV27 and TRBJ1-4, the complete variable domain is EAQVTQNPRYLITVTGKKLTVTCSQNMNHEYMSWYRQDPGLGLRQIYYSMNVEVTDKGDVPEGYKVSRKEKRNFPLILESPSPNQTSLYFCASSAPGGATNEKLFFGSGTQLSVL.

The V call is TRBV27, the J call TRBJ1-2; a possible D gene is TRBD1 (6 bases). V dropped 1 base and J dropped 3 bases, with 9 bases sitting between them. The CDR3 has 14 amino acids. Looked up from germline, CDR1 is MNHEY and CDR2 is SMNVEV (reference sequence). The CDR3 region has the DNA TGTGCCAGCAGTTTATACGCAGGGGACTATGGCTACACCTTC. It codes for CASSLYAGDYGYTF.

V is TRBV9 and J is TRBJ2-6; possibly TRBD1 for D (6 bases). The germline gives CDR1 SGDLS, CDR2 YYNGEE. The V gene lost 6 bases and the J gene lost 1 base, with 23 bases spanning the gap. The CDR3 totals 19 residues. CDR3 sequence reads: CASTRVGRGDLSGANVLTF. The CDR3 region has the DNA TGTGCCAGCACCAGGGTGGGCAGGGGAGACCTATCTGGGGCCAACGTCCTGACTTTC.

The gene calls are TRBV13 and TRBJ1-2; D gene uncertain. CDR3 length: 15 residues. Germline V CDR1 and CDR2: PRHDT, FYEKMQ (reference sequence). The ends were cut back, 0 bases at V and 1 base at J, with 9 bases in the middle. CDR3 region: CASSLGARGNYGYTF. DNA for the CDR3: TGTGCCAGCAGCTTAGGGGCCCGGGGTAACTATGGCTACACCTTC. The whole variable domain, remainder taken from reference TRBV13 and TRBJ1-2, is AAGVIQSPRHLIKEKRETATLKCYPIPRHDTVYWYQQGPGQDPQFLISFYEKMQSDKGSIPDRFSAQQFSDYHSELNMSSLELGDSALYFCASSLGARGNYGYTFGSGTRLTVV.

The gene calls are TRBV7-9 and TRBJ1-2; TRBD1 matches at 7 bases. CDR3 length equals 17 residues. Germline V gene sequence: CDR1 SEHNR, CDR2 FQNEAQ (reference sequence). The V and J ends lost 5 bases and 2 bases, in that order; junction bases with no gene match: 14. CDR3 sequence reads: CASSEPLLGQINYGYTF. DNA for the CDR3: TGTGCCAGCAGCGAGCCTTTGCTGGGACAGATAAACTATGGCTACACCTTC.